A selection of T cell receptor beta chains follows, all from one sample in a study of identical twins. One entry per CDR3 protein results from TCRdb running MiXCR on the 5' RACE reads. There are some 200,000 distinct CDR3 sequences in the sample; around 8.1% occur only once, and roughly 2% lies in the top ten. These data also featured in a second study, about yellow fever vaccine responses in identical twins.

Sequences were obtained from memory (CD45RO+) T cells sorted from blood. The receptors derive from a woman in her late teens or twenties in good health. CDR3s include the opening cysteine and the closing phenylalanine or tryptophan. D genes are given only for firm matches. The size of a clone is reported for some rows only, either as once, few or many, or as a class for expanded clones.

j_call	d_call	clone_size	v_call	cdr3_nt	cdr3_aa
TRBJ2-1	-	many	TRBV29-1	TGCAGCGTTGGAGGGGGAAGAGGGAGTAGGTTCAATGAGCAGTTCTTC	CSVGGGRGSRFNEQFF
TRBJ2-3	-	many	TRBV29-1	TGCAGCGTCCAAGCAGGGGTCACAGATACGCAGTATTTT	CSVQAGVTDTQYF
TRBJ2-7	TRBD1	many	TRBV5-1	TGCGCCAGCAGCCCGGGACAGGGTTTTCTGATAAACTTC	CASSPGQGFLINF
TRBJ2-2	-	few	TRBV7-9	TGTGCCAGCAGCACTAGGTTAGGTGGGAACACCGGGGAGCTGTTTTTT	CASSTRLGGNTGELFF
TRBJ1-3	TRBD1	-	TRBV6-1	TGTGCCAGCAGTCAAACGGCGGGACAGGGGGCTTTCTCTGGAAACACCATATATTTT	CASSQTAGQGAFSGNTIYF
TRBJ2-4	TRBD1	few	TRBV12-3/TRBV12-4	TGTGCCAGCAGTTACGGGACAGCAAGGGTTCAGTACTTC	CASSYGTARVQYF
TRBJ2-7	TRBD2	few	TRBV20-1	TGCAGTGCCCGACAACTAGCGGACACCTACGAGCAGTACTTC	CSARQLADTYEQYF
TRBJ2-7	-	many	TRBV7-2	TGTGCCAGCAGCTTAGTTCCCGGCGACTCCTACGAGCAGTACTTC	CASSLVPGDSYEQYF
TRBJ1-1	-	-	TRBV5-5	TGTGCCAGCAGCTTCGGACGGGGAGAAGCTTTCTTT	CASSFGRGEAFF
TRBJ2-3	-	few	TRBV28	TGTGCCAGCAGGCTAAGGTCTACGCAGTATTTT	CASRLRSTQYF
TRBJ1-2	-	many	TRBV6-2/TRBV6-3	TGTGCCAGCAGTTACTCGGTAAACTATGGCTACACCTTC	CASSYSVNYGYTF
TRBJ2-3	TRBD1	-	TRBV28	TGTGCCAGCACCCTCGTGACAGGGTACACAGATACGCAGTATTTT	CASTLVTGYTDTQYF
TRBJ2-1	TRBD1	few	TRBV19	TGTGCCAGTAGTATCCGGGACAGCTCCTACAATGAGCAGTTCTTC	CASSIRDSSYNEQFF
TRBJ2-7	-	few	TRBV10-1	TGCGCCAGCAGTGATGCGGGTTACTCCTACGAGCAGTACTTC	CASSDAGYSYEQYF
TRBJ1-4	-	-	TRBV2	TGTGCCAGCAGTGAGGGTAGCTCAACTAATGAAAAACTGTTTTTT	CASSEGSSTNEKLFF
TRBJ2-5	TRBD1	-	TRBV3-1	TGTGCCAGCAGCCAAGATTGGGACAGTAGGACCCAGTACTTC	CASSQDWDSRTQYF
TRBJ2-5	-	-	TRBV7-8	TGTGCCAGCAGCTTCGAGGGAAGACACCAAGAGACCCAGTACTTC	CASSFEGRHQETQYF
TRBJ2-1	TRBD1	many	TRBV24-1	TGTGCCACCAGTGGGACAGGGGTCAATGAGCAGTTCTTC	CATSGTGVNEQFF
TRBJ2-3	TRBD2	many	TRBV12-3/TRBV12-4	TGTGCCAGCAGTCACCGGACTAGCGGTAGCACAGATACGCAGTATTTT	CASSHRTSGSTDTQYF
TRBJ1-1	-	many	TRBV28	TGTGCCAGCAGTCAGGGGCTGCGGAACACTGAAGCTTTCTTT	CASSQGLRNTEAFF
TRBJ2-1	-	few	TRBV16	TGTGCCAGCAGCCAACCGATAGTTCCCAATGAGCAGTTCTTC	CASSQPIVPNEQFF